This T cell receptor beta chain was documented in a study of T-cell reconstitution after alpha-beta-depleted transplantation in children. V shed 3 bases, J shed 1 base, and the junction held 5 bases outside the gene matches. Germline-derived CDR1 and CDR2 are SGHRS and YFSETQ. The CDR3 spans 16 residues. TCRbeta library preparation incorporated unique molecular identifiers. One entry per CDR3 protein results from TCRdb running MiXCR on the PCR reads. The sample records about 610,000 distinct CDR3 sequences, over 9.5% being singletons. The chain joins TRBV5-1 to TRBJ2-2; 8 nucleotides agree with TRBD2. Specimen: PBMCs from the stem cell graft donor, collected from the stem cell graft. The receptor comes from a human donor who donated a stem cell graft to a child with acute myeloid leukemia. The CDR3 DNA follows: TGCGCCAGCAGCTCACCGGGACTAGGGAACACCGGGGAGCTGTTTTTT. Translation: CASSSPGLGNTGELFF.